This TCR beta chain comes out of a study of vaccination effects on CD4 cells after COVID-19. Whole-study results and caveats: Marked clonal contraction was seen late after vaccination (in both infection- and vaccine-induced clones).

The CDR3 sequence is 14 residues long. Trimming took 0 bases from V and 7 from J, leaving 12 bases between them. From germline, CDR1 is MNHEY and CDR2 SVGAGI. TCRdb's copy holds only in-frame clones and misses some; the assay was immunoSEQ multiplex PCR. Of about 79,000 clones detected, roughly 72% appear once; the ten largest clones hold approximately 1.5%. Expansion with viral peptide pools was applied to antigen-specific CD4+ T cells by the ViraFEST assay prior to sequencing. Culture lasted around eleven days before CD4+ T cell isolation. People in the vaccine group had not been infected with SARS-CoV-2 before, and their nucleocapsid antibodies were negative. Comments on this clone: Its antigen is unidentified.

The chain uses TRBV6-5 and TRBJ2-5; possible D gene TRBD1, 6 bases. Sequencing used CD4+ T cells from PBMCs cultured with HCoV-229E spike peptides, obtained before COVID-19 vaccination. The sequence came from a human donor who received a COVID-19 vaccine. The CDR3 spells CASSYSGRGMTQYF. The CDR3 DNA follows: TGTGCCAGCAGTTACTCAGGCAGGGGAATGACCCAGTACTTC.